This TCR beta chain was recorded in a study of cytomegalovirus exposure and HLA in healthy donors. Study conclusions and caveats: A prior analysis recorded that most TCR beta V segments were productive about 87% or about 30% of the time.

The germline V gene encodes CDR1 MGHRA and CDR2 YSYEKL. This CDR3 comprises 18 residues. Germline trimming cut 1 base from V and 0 bases from J; bases unmatched to any gene: 9. The study sampled nominally healthy donors, though unrecorded immune exposures were likely. It was with 60 Vbeta and 13 Jbeta primers that the PCR ran. TCRdb's table, derived via immunoSEQ multiplex PCR, lists solely in-frame clones and lacks some. This table holds 95,000 to 110,000 clones, roughly 70% found once. About this clone itself: Its target is unknown.

The gene calls are TRBV4-1 and TRBJ2-1; TRBD2 matches 7 bases. Sequenced input: PBMCs. This receptor was obtained from a woman aged 40 to 55 in good health and CMV-seropositive. CDR3 bases: TGCGCCAGCAGCCAAGTTGGGGGGGGATTGGGCTCCTACAATGAGCAGTTCTTC. Protein product: CASSQVGGGLGSYNEQFF.